These 18 T cell receptor beta chains originate from one sample sequenced in a study of CD8+CD57+ T cells in acquired aplastic anemia. An expansion of CD8+CD57+ cells by flow cytometry had been shown in patients chosen for sequencing. CDR3 and TCR beta VDJ profiling relied on a genomic DNA template. MiXCR was run by TCRdb on the reads, yielding one entry per CDR3 protein. The repertoire includes hundreds of thousands of distinct CDR3 sequences, around 33% of them detected once, and less than 0.85% sits in the top ten. Sequencing was carried out using sorted CD4+, CD8+, or CD8+CD57+ T cells (not recorded which) from PBMCs. The receptors come from a human donor with aplastic anemia.

This clonotype was detected many times. This rearrangement joins TRBV2 to TRBJ1-3; D gene uncertain. Germline CDR1 reads SNHLY; CDR2 reads FYNNEI. Trimming shortened V by 2 bases and J by 9 bases, and 5 bases separated the two germline ends. This CDR3 has 11 amino acids. CDR3: CASSELSTIYF. CDR3 sequence (DNA): TGTGCCAGCAGTGAACTCTCCACCATATATTTT. The full variable domain, completed using reference TRBV2 and TRBJ1-3, is EPEVTQTPSHQVTQMGQEVILRCVPISNHLYFYWYRQILGQKVEFLVSFYNNEISEKSEIFDDQFSVERPDGSNFTLKIRSTKLEDSAMYFCASSELSTIYFGEGSWLTVV.

Comments on this clonotype: This may be a read error: a much more frequent sequence differs by one nucleotide. The gene calls are TRBV9 and TRBJ2-5; D is undetermined. The J call may be incorrect, as the DNA end agrees better with TRBJ2-7. The CDR3 covers 14 residues. Germline CDR1 and CDR2: SGDLS and YYNGEE. Here the CDR3 reads CASSVETRPYEQYF. The CDR3 coding sequence is TGTGCCAGCAGCGTCGAGACTCGCCCCTACGAGCAGTACTTC.

This clonotype was detected ten times or more. V and J are TRBV7-2 and TRBJ2-7; TRBD1 matches 9 bases. The CDR3 length is 15 residues. Losses at the gene ends were 5 bases for V and 0 bases for J; bases not matched to a gene: 5. CDR1 and CDR2 from the germline V gene are SGHTA and FQGNSA. CDR3 region: CASSIRDRDSYEQYF. In DNA, the CDR3 is TGTGCCAGCAGCATCCGGGACAGGGACTCCTACGAGCAGTACTTC.

This clonotype was seen only a few times. The CDR3 protein is CASSLKGVGTEAFF. CDR3 DNA sequence: TGTGCCAGCAGTTTGAAGGGGGTTGGCACTGAAGCTTTCTTT. The gene calls are TRBV12-3 or TRBV12-4 and TRBJ1-1, with D tentatively TRBD1 (6 bases). This CDR3 spans 14 amino acids. V lost 3 bases and J lost 4, with 12 bases in between.

This clonotype was seen at least ten times. The J gene is TRBJ2-7, the V gene TRBV10-3, with a tentative D call TRBD1 (6 bases). Trimming removed 6 bases from V and 5 bases from J, with 14 bases in between. The germline gives CDR1 ENHRY, CDR2 SYGVKD. CDR3 length: 13 residues. The CDR3 bases are TGTGCCATCAGAGCGACCCAGGGGAACGAGCAGTACTTC. This encodes CAIRATQGNEQYF.

The CDR3 here is CAISVWGRAAYEQYF. DNA of the CDR3: TGTGCCATCAGTGTTTGGGGGAGGGCCGCCTACGAGCAGTACTTC. The chain joins TRBV10-3 to TRBJ2-7; 7 positions agree with TRBD2. The CDR3 extends over 15 amino acids. Germline lookup yields CDR1 ENHRY and CDR2 SYGVKD. J was trimmed by 2 bases and V by 4 bases; bases with no gene match: 8.

With regard to this clonotype: A single base separates this from a much larger clone, so it may be a read error. V and J are TRBV2 and TRBJ2-7; D may be TRBD2 (6 bases). Germline lookup yields CDR1 SNHLY and CDR2 FYNNEI. V was trimmed by 8 bases and J by 5 bases, leaving 19 bases between them. The CDR3 has 14 residues. The CDR3 nucleotides are TGTGCCAGCGGCGCGTCGGGTACTAGCCACGAGCAGTACTTC. Its protein is CASGASGTSHEQYF.

The chain recombines TRBV5-1 with TRBJ2-1; tentative D call: TRBD1 (6 bases). Germline assignment: CDR1 SGHRS and CDR2 YFSETQ. There are 15 residues in the CDR3. The ends were cut back, 0 bases at V and 3 bases at J, with 10 bases in the middle. Here the CDR3 reads CASSLAGQLYNEQFF. The DNA of the CDR3 is TGCGCCAGCAGCTTGGCCGGACAGCTCTACAATGAGCAGTTCTTC.

The chain is built from TRBV6-5 and TRBJ1-2; TRBD1 might be the D (5 bases). Trimming left V 5 bases short and J 2 bases short, with 12 bases between. This CDR3 contains 14 residues. From germline, CDR1 is MNHEY and CDR2 SVGAGI. CDR3 bases: TGTGCCAGCAGTCCCTCGACAGCCAACTATGGCTACACCTTC. Its protein product is CASSPSTANYGYTF.

This clonotype was detected many times. The genes are TRBV7-9 and TRBJ1-5, with D hard to call. With 5 bases removed from V and 6 bases from J, the gap between germline ends came to 11 bases. The CDR3 totals 13 residues. Per the germline V gene, CDR1 is SEHNR and CDR2 is FQNEAQ (reference sequence). CDR3 nucleotide sequence: TGTGCCAGCAGCCTCCGGGAACGTCAGCCCCAGCATTTT. Translated: CASSLRERQPQHF.

To note about this clonotype: Possible read error: a much larger clone is one base away. V is TRBV10-3 and J is TRBJ1-1; no reliable D call. V was trimmed by 3 bases and J by 6 bases, leaving 14 bases between them. Germline CDR1 reads ENHRY; CDR2 reads SYGVKD. The CDR3 loop spans 14 amino acids. The CDR3 spells CAISEPGGIAEAFF. The DNA for the CDR3 is TGTGCCATCAGTGAACCGGGAGGTATCGCTGAAGCTTTCTTT.

The V call is TRBV7-9, the J call TRBJ2-7, with a possible D match to TRBD1 (5 bases). V lost 5 bases, J lost 0 bases, and 14 bases lay in between. CDR3 length: 15 residues. Germline lookup yields CDR1 SEHNR and CDR2 FQNEAQ (reference sequence). The CDR3 region is CASSRTRVNSYEQYF. DNA for the CDR3: TGTGCCAGCAGCCGGACAAGGGTAAACTCCTACGAGCAGTACTTC.

Of note for this clonotype: A junction end diverges from the germline sequence, so it may reflect a read error. The V call is TRBV10-3, the J call TRBJ1-5; D remains unclear. This CDR3 spans 14 amino acids. From germline, CDR1 is ENHRY and CDR2 SYGVKD. Here the CDR3 reads CASSEAVSRQPQHF. The DNA for the CDR3 is TGTGCCAGCAGTGAAGCCGTGTCGCGGCAGCCCCAGCATTTT.

This clonotype was counted many times. The rearrangement links TRBV19 to TRBJ2-6; no firm D call. Looked up from germline, CDR1 is LNHDA and CDR2 is SQIVND (reference sequence). The CDR3 loop spans 15 amino acids. V lost 7 bases to trimming and J lost 0 bases, with 10 bases between them. The CDR3: CASIQAGSGANVLTF. Written as DNA, the CDR3 is TGTGCCAGTATCCAGGCCGGCTCTGGGGCCAACGTCCTGACTTTC.

The V and J genes are TRBV9 and TRBJ2-1, with 12 positions matching TRBD2. CDR1 is SGDLS and CDR2 is YYNGEE in the germline V gene. J was trimmed by 8 bases and V by 4 bases; bases with no gene match: 7. The CDR3 spans 15 residues. CDR3 sequence (DNA): TGTGCCAGCAGCCTTACTAGCGGGGGGCTCCATGAGCAGTTCTTC. It codes for CASSLTSGGLHEQFF.

This clonotype was observed many times. The junction differs from germline at one of its ends, possibly a read error. The chain links TRBV5-1 to TRBJ2-7; D tentatively reads TRBD1 or TRBD2 (5 bases each). Per germline, CDR1 SGHRS and CDR2 YFSETQ. There are 13 residues in the CDR3. The CDR3 nucleotides read TGTGCCAGCAGCCTGGGACGGGATTACGAGCAGTACTTC. This sequence encodes CASSLGRDYEQYF.

This chain connects TRBV7-6 to TRBJ2-7, with TRBD2 matching 7 bases. The V and J ends lost 5 bases and 3 bases, in that order; junction bases with no gene match: 7. Germline V CDR1 and CDR2: SGHVS, FNYEAQ. This CDR3 region has 14 residues. The CDR3 nucleotides read TGTGCCAGCAGCGGAGGGACTAAAGACTACGAGCAGTACTTC. It encodes CASSGGTKDYEQYF.

The chain is built from TRBV7-8 and TRBJ1-1; D might be TRBD1 (5 bases). This CDR3 contains 14 residues. V was cut by 5 bases and J by 4 bases, with 14 bases left in between. The germline V gene has CDR1 SGHVS and CDR2 FQNEAQ. The CDR3 sequence: CASSPGEGRTEAFF. In DNA form, the CDR3 reads TGTGCCAGCAGCCCGGGGGAGGGTCGCACTGAAGCTTTCTTT.